The T cell receptor (beta chain) under discussion was sequenced for a study of immune heterogeneity within non-small cell lung tumors. Turning to the study itself: Among the tumors, 4 were squamous cell carcinomas, under eleven were non-squamous carcinomas and 1 was not otherwise specified.

General observations from the study: The high-frequency T-cell receptor beta clonotypes mostly did not match up between individual patients.

Template input was genomic DNA from bulk tumor (roughly 600 ng per sample). Surgeons took several biopsies per primary tumor, spaced far apart, during surgery. Untreated, newly diagnosed non-small cell lung cancer patients underwent curative surgery. Patients newly diagnosed with non-small cell lung cancer and having curative-intent surgery served as donors. CDR3 of TCR beta was amplified by multiplex PCR that used 32 V and 13 J primers. Each CDR3 protein gets one entry after TCRdb re-called the multiplex PCR reads with MiXCR. The sample contains tens of thousands of distinct CDR3 sequences, around a quarter of which appear only once. This clonotype was counted ten times or more. Its antigen is undetermined. Germline V gene lookup returns CDR1 GTSNPN and CDR2 SVGIG (reference sequence). The trim removed 2 bases at V and 10 bases at J, leaving 12 bases unmatched. The CDR3 totals 14 residues.

The receptor's source is a man in his forties with non-small cell lung cancer. Sequences were obtained from lung tumor tissue. The V call is TRBV30, the J call TRBJ2-5; 8 bases agree with TRBD2. CDR3 nucleotides: TGTGCCTGGAGTCCCACGAGCGGGGGAGTAGTCCAGTACTTC. The encoded protein is CAWSPTSGGVVQYF.